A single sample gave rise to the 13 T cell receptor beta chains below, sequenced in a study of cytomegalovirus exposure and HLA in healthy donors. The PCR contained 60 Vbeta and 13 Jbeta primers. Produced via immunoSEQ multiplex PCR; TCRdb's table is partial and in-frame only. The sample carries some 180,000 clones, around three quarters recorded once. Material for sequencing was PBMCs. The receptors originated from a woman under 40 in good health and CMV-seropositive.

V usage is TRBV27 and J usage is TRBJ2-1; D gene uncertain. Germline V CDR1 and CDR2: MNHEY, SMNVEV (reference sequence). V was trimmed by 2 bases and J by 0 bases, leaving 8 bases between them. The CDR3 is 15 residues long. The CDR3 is CASSLLRSSYNEQFF. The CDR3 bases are TGTGCCAGCAGTTTACTTCGGAGCTCCTACAATGAGCAGTTCTTC.

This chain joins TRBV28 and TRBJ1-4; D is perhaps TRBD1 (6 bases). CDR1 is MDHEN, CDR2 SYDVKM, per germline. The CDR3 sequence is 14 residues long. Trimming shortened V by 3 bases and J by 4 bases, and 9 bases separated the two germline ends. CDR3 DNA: TGTGCCAGCAGTTTCGACAGGTATAATGAAAAACTGTTTTTT. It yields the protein CASSFDRYNEKLFF.

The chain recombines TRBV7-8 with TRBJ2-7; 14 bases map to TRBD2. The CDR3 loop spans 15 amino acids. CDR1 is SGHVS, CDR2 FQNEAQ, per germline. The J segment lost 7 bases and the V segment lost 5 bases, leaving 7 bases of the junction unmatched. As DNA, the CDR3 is TGTGCCAGCAGCGCAAGACTAGCGGGGGGGCGTGAGCAGTACTTC. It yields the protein CASSARLAGGREQYF.

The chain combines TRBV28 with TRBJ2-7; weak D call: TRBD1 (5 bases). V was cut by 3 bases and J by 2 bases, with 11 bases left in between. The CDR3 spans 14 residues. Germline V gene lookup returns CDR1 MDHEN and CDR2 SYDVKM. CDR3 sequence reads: CASSLRQGTYEQYF. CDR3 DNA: TGTGCCAGCAGTTTGCGGCAGGGAACCTACGAGCAGTACTTC.

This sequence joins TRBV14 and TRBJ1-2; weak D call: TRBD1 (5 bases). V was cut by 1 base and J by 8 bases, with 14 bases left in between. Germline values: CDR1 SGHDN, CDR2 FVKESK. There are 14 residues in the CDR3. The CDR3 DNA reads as TGTGCCAGCAGCCAAGGGACACTCAGGCGGGGCTACACCTTC. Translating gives CASSQGTLRRGYTF.

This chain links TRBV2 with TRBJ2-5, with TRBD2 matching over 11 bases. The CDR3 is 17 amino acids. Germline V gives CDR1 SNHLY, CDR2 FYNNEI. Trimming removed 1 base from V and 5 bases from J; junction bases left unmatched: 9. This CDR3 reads CASSEEVAGGPRETQYF. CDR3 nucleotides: TGTGCCAGCAGTGAAGAGGTAGCGGGGGGGCCGAGGGAGACCCAGTACTTC.

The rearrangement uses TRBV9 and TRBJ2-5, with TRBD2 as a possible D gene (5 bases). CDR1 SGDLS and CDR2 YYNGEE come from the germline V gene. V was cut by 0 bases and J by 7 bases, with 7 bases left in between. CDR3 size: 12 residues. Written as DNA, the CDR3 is TGTGCCAGCAGCGTAGCTGAGGGGACCCAGTACTTC. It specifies CASSVAEGTQYF.

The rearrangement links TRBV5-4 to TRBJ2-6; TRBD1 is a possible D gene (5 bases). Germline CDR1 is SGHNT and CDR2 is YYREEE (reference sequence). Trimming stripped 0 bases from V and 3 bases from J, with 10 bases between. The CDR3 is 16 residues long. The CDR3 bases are TGTGCCAGCAGCTTGGCCAAGGGGTTTGGGGCCAACGTCCTGACTTTC. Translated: CASSLAKGFGANVLTF. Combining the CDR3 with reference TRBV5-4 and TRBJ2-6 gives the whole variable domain ETGVTQSPTHLIKTRGQQVTLRCSSQSGHNTVSWYQQALGQGPQFIFQYYREEENGRGNFPPRFSGLQFPNYSSELNVNALELDDSALYLCASSLAKGFGANVLTFGAGSRLTVL.

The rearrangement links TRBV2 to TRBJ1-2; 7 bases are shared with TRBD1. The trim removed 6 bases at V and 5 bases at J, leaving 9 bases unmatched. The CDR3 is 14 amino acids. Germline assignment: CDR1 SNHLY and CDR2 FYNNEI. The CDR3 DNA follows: TGTGCCAGCAGCCTAGACAGGGTAGATTATGGCTACACCTTC. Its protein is CASSLDRVDYGYTF.

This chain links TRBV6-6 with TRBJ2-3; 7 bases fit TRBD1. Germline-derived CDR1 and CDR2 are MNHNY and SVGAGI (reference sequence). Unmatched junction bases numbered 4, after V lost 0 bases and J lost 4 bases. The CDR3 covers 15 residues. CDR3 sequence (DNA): TGTGCCAGCAGTTACTCGAAGGGGGCGGCAGATACGCAGTATTTT. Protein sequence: CASSYSKGAADTQYF.

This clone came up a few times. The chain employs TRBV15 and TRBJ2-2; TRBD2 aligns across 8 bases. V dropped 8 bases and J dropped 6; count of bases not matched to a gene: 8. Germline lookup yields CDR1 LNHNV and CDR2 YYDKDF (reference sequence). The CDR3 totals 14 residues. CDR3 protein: CATGDGRDSGELFF. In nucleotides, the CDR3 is TGTGCCACCGGGGACGGGAGGGATTCCGGGGAGCTGTTTTTT.

CDR3 DNA sequence: TGTGCCAGTTCGAACCGGGACAGGGGCACAGATACGCAGTATTTT. Translated: CASSNRDRGTDTQYF. This rearrangement joins TRBV19 to TRBJ2-3, with TRBD1 identical over 9 bases. After removal of 8 bases from V and 1 base from J, the junction contained 7 bases not matched to a gene. The CDR3 spans 15 residues. Germline values: CDR1 LNHDA, CDR2 SQIVND (reference sequence).

The CDR3 here is CASSEYRQGYNSPLHF. The CDR3 DNA reads as TGTGCCAGCAGTGAATATCGGCAGGGGTATAATTCACCCCTCCACTTT. The chain has TRBV25-1 and TRBJ1-6, with D maybe TRBD1 (6 bases). This CDR3 is 16 amino acids long. Between the trimmed V and J ends, which lost 0 bases and 4 bases, there was a span of 10 bases. Germline CDR1 reads MGHDK; CDR2 reads SYGVNS.